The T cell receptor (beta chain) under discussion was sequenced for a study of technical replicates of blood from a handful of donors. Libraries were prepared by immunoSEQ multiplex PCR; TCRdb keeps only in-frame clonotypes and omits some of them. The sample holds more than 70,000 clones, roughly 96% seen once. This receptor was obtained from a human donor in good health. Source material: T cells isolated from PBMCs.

The CDR3 here is CASASGRVDEQFF. The DNA for the CDR3 is TGCGCCAGCGCTAGCGGGAGGGTCGATGAGCAGTTCTTC. The chain is built from TRBV4-1 and TRBJ2-1; 12 bases map to TRBD2. CDR3 length equals 13 residues. Germline loops: CDR1 MGHRA, CDR2 YSYEKL. The J segment lost 8 bases and the V segment lost 8 bases, leaving 4 bases of the junction unmatched.